This T cell receptor (beta chain) was sequenced during a study of regulatory T cells in long-lasting Graves disease. Ten or more counts support this clonotype. The authors built TCR beta libraries using iRepertoire HTBI primers and Arm-PCR of CDR3 regions. TCRdb reanalysed the multiplex PCR reads using MiXCR and keeps one entry per CDR3 protein. The sample lists roughly 520,000 distinct CDR3 sequences; 9.5% to 15% were seen once. The germline CDR1 and CDR2 sequences are SGHAT and FQNNGV. The trim removed 2 bases at V and 6 bases at J, leaving 5 bases unmatched. This CDR3 is 14 amino acids long. Noted time point: newly diagnosed GD, antithyroid drugs for less than 3 months. Extracted RNA from PBMCs served as the source of the TCR library. The data also belong to a second study, concerning T cells in Graves' hyperthyroidism and ophthalmopathy. That publication notes: Clinical symptoms, serum thyroxine and TRAb, thyroid ultrasound and orbital computed tomography together formed the diagnostic basis. The majority of expanded thyroid clonotypes above 0.001 also appeared in blood. Ophthalmopathy and stable hyperthyroidism were told apart by a 13 V-J model.

The clonotype comes from a woman aged 25 to 45 with Graves disease. Sequenced here: peripheral blood mononuclear cells (PBMCs), sampled at new diagnosis, from a patient treated with antithyroid drugs. The chain links TRBV11-2 to TRBJ2-7; TRBD1 matches 9 bases. CDR3 nucleotides: TGTGCCAGCAGCTTACTTGGGACAGGGAGCGAGCAGTACTTC. This translates into CASSLLGTGSEQYF.